The next 32 T cell receptor beta chains were all read from a single sample in a study of OX40 agonist ivuxolimab in advanced cancers. TCRdb's copy holds only in-frame clones and misses some; the assay was immunoSEQ multiplex PCR. The top ten hold approximately 52% of the sample, which has almost 50,000 clones, around nine tenths seen once. This specimen was CD4+ or CD8+ T cells sorted from blood, taken in a trial of the OX40 agonist ivuxolimab. These receptors were taken from an adult with an advanced solid tumor such as melanoma, head and neck, liver or kidney cancer.

The V and J genes are TRBV7-8 and TRBJ2-5; D is ambiguous. Deletions cut 1 base from V and 0 bases from J, with 6 bases between. Germline V gene data show CDR1 as SGHVS and CDR2 as FQNEAQ. This CDR3 spans 14 amino acids. The CDR3 nucleotides read TGTGCCAGCAGCTTAGGCAAATACCAAGAGACCCAGTACTTC. It translates to CASSLGKYQETQYF.

The chain combines TRBV9 with TRBJ2-1; no definite D call. There are 14 residues in the CDR3. The V gene lost 0 bases and the J gene lost 11 bases, with 15 bases spanning the gap. Germline CDR1 is SGDLS and CDR2 is YYNGEE. CDR3 residues: CASSVAGLAFQQFF. CDR3 in DNA: TGTGCCAGCAGCGTAGCCGGTTTGGCATTCCAGCAGTTCTTC.

The CDR3 region is CASSDWTGAPLGVQFF. The CDR3 DNA reads TGTGCCAGCAGTGACTGGACGGGAGCCCCCCTGGGGGTGCAGTTCTTC. The rearrangement uses TRBV6-4 and TRBJ2-1, with D perhaps matching TRBD2 (6 bases). Trimming removed 1 base from V and 12 bases from J, with 22 bases in between. CDR3 length: 16 amino acids. Germline loops: CDR1 MRHNA, CDR2 SNTAGT.

The chain combines TRBV6-1 with TRBJ1-4; TRBD1 matches 7 bases. The CDR3 sequence is 13 residues long. Germline CDR1 reads MNHNS; CDR2 reads SASEGT. V trimming: 7 bases; J trimming: 3 bases; junction bases outside the gene matches: 2. For the CDR3, the DNA is TGTGCCAGCAAGGGGGCGGCTAATGAAAAACTGTTTTTT. Its translation: CASKGAANEKLFF.

V usage is TRBV5-6 and J usage is TRBJ2-7; tentatively, D is TRBD2 (6 bases). Per germline, CDR1 SGHDT and CDR2 YYEEEE. V was clipped by 5 bases and J by 2 bases, with 20 bases between them. The CDR3 is made up of 16 amino acids. The DNA for the CDR3 is TGTGCCAGCAGTCCTCCAAGTCGGGAGCTAGCCTACGAGCAGTACTTC. Translation: CASSPPSRELAYEQYF.

This sequence joins TRBV6-5 and TRBJ2-7; TRBD1 aligns across 8 bases. The CDR3 is made up of 14 amino acids. Germline V gene lookup returns CDR1 MNHEY and CDR2 SVGAGI. V gave up 2 bases and J gave up 4 bases; unmatched junction bases: 4. The CDR3 DNA follows: TGTGCCAGCAGTTACACAACAGGGGGGTACGAGCAGTACTTC. It encodes CASSYTTGGYEQYF.

CDR3 DNA sequence: TGTGCCAGCAGGACAGGGGACACTGAAGCTTTCTTT. This codes for CASRTGDTEAFF. The chain links TRBV6-6 to TRBJ1-1, with TRBD1 identical over 8 bases. The ends lost 6 bases at V and 3 bases at J; junction bases unmatched: 0. The CDR3 consists of 12 residues. From germline, CDR1 is MNHNY and CDR2 SVGAGI (reference sequence).

At least ten counts were recorded for this clone. V usage is TRBV5-5 and J usage is TRBJ2-7; 9 bases are a match to TRBD1. Trimming at V came to 4 bases and at J to 7 bases, leaving 9 bases not matched to a gene. Germline values: CDR1 SGHKS, CDR2 YYEKEE (reference sequence). CDR3 length equals 14 residues. The DNA of the CDR3 is TGTGCCAGCAGCCCCCGGGACAGGGTGGGGGAGCAGTACTTC. Amino acid sequence: CASSPRDRVGEQYF.

The chain joins TRBV5-4 to TRBJ1-1, with no clear D. The CDR3 totals 14 residues. In germline, CDR1 is SGHNT, CDR2 YYREEE (reference sequence). The germline V and J ends were trimmed by 0 bases and 5 bases, with 11 bases remaining between them. CDR3 protein: CASSLGAAETEAFF. The CDR3 DNA follows: TGTGCCAGCAGCTTGGGTGCGGCGGAAACTGAAGCTTTCTTT.

The chain has TRBV6-5 and TRBJ2-7, with TRBD2 as a possible D gene (6 bases). The V gene lost 6 bases and the J gene lost 2 bases, with 14 bases spanning the gap. Germline V CDR1 and CDR2: MNHEY, SVGAGI. This CDR3 is 14 amino acids long. In nucleotides, the CDR3 is TGTGCCAGCAGGGAGGAGCGGGCGACCTACGAGCAGTACTTC. Translating it yields CASREERATYEQYF.

V gene TRBV5-6 combines with J gene TRBJ2-7; maybe TRBD2 (6 bases). The germline gives CDR1 SGHDT, CDR2 YYEEEE. The CDR3 is made up of 12 amino acids. Trimming pared 3 bases from V and 3 bases from J, leaving 7 bases between. The CDR3 protein is CASSSTSYEQYF. The DNA of the CDR3 is TGTGCCAGCAGCTCGACTAGCTACGAGCAGTACTTC.

The rearrangement joins TRBV4-1 to TRBJ1-1; D possibly corresponds to TRBD1 (5 bases). The CDR3 runs to 14 residues. Trimming pared 3 bases from V and 0 bases from J, leaving 8 bases between. CDR1 MGHRA and CDR2 YSYEKL come from the germline V gene. The CDR3 region is CASSHEGVNTEAFF. CDR3 nucleotide sequence: TGCGCCAGCAGCCACGAAGGGGTGAACACTGAAGCTTTCTTT.

The chain carries TRBV6-1 and TRBJ1-5; D gene unclear. The CDR3 spans 15 residues. Trimming left V 5 bases short and J 4 bases short, with 15 bases between. Germline CDR1 is MNHNS and CDR2 is SASEGT. The DNA of the CDR3 is TGTGCCAGCAGTTTAAAGGGTATGGAAAATCAGCCCCAGCATTTT. Protein sequence: CASSLKGMENQPQHF.

V gene TRBV7-2 combines with J gene TRBJ2-1; unclear D gene. Trimming took 4 bases from V and 8 from J, leaving 18 bases between them. The CDR3 totals 15 residues. Germline V gene lookup returns CDR1 SGHTA and CDR2 FQGNSA. CDR3 coding DNA: TGTGCCAGCAGCTCTATAGAGTCTACCAGCGATGAGCAGTTCTTC. Protein: CASSSIESTSDEQFF. Full variable domain (rest looked up from reference TRBV7-2 and TRBJ2-1): GAGVSQSPSNKVTEKGKDVELRCDPISGHTALYWYRQSLGQGLEFLIYFQGNSAPDKSGLPSDRFSAERTGGSVSTLTIQRTQQEDSAVYLCASSSIESTSDEQFFGPGTRLTVL.

This clone showed up just a few times. CDR3 sequence: CASSLSKSGTQYF. For the CDR3, the DNA is TGTGCCAGCAGTTTATCCAAGTCCGGGACCCAGTACTTC. This chain links TRBV27 with TRBJ2-5; no clear D. Germline V CDR1 and CDR2: MNHEY, SMNVEV (reference sequence). The CDR3 is 13 amino acids. Between the trimmed V and J ends, which lost 0 bases and 7 bases, there was a span of 9 bases.

This chain links TRBV11-2 with TRBJ1-1; possible D gene TRBD1, 5 bases. This CDR3 contains 19 residues. Trimming pared 1 base from V and 5 bases from J, leaving 26 bases between. From germline, CDR1 is SGHAT and CDR2 FQNNGV. The CDR3 DNA is TGTGCCAGCAGCTTAGGCCCCTTGGGACCCCCAGGTTTCAGGACTGAAGCTTTCTTT. Translation gives CASSLGPLGPPGFRTEAFF.

The chain has TRBV5-1 and TRBJ1-2; a weak D match, TRBD1 (5 bases). CDR3 length equals 14 residues. The V gene lost 1 base and the J gene lost 7 bases, with 14 bases spanning the gap. The germline gives CDR1 SGHRS, CDR2 YFSETQ. The chain's CDR3 is CASSLTPRDGGYTF. The CDR3 nucleotides read TGCGCCAGCAGCTTGACTCCCCGGGACGGTGGCTACACCTTC.

The rearrangement joins TRBV11-2 to TRBJ2-7, with 10 bases that match TRBD1. Germline V CDR1 and CDR2: SGHAT, FQNNGV. CDR3 length: 15 amino acids. Trimming cost V 5 bases and J 3 bases; bases outside gene matches: 7. In DNA form, the CDR3 reads TGTGCCAGCAGCGGGGGGACAGGGGCCGACTACGAGCAGTACTTC. The encoded protein is CASSGGTGADYEQYF.

The chain couples TRBV12-2 to TRBJ1-6. TRBV12-2 is marked as a pseudogene. CDR3 length equals 17 residues. CDR3 in amino acids: CASRTPRPALAHSPLHF. In nucleotides, the CDR3 is TGTGCAAGTCGCACACCGCGCCCGGCCCTCGCTCATTCACCCCTCCACTTT.

The gene calls are TRBV6-4 and TRBJ2-1, with 14 bases identical to TRBD2. Germline values: CDR1 MRHNA, CDR2 SNTAGT. The CDR3 has 16 residues. Trimming removed 4 bases from V and 8 bases from J; junction bases left unmatched: 7. The CDR3 loop is CASSAVGTSGSDEQFF. CDR3 coding DNA: TGTGCCAGCAGTGCGGTAGGGACTAGCGGGAGCGATGAGCAGTTCTTC.

V usage is TRBV7-2 and J usage is TRBJ2-2; 8 nucleotides line up with TRBD2. The junction had 9 bases not matched to a gene; V was cut back by 2 bases and J by 7 bases. The CDR3 sequence is 16 residues long. From germline, CDR1 is SGHTA and CDR2 FQGNSA. This chain's CDR3 is CASSLFAGLEFGELFF. The CDR3 DNA follows: TGTGCCAGCAGCTTATTTGCGGGACTAGAATTCGGGGAGCTGTTTTTT.

This chain uses TRBV5-4 with TRBJ2-7; D may be TRBD1 or TRBD2 (5 bases each). The CDR3 sequence is 15 residues long. The V gene lost 4 bases and the J gene lost 3 bases, with 17 bases spanning the gap. The germline V gene encodes CDR1 SGHNT and CDR2 YYREEE (reference sequence). The CDR3 coding sequence is TGTGCCAGCAGCGCTGGGACGGGGATCCTCTACGAGCAGTACTTC. This encodes CASSAGTGILYEQYF.

The chain recombines TRBV7-6 with TRBJ2-7; 8 bases match TRBD2. This CDR3 region has 15 residues. J was trimmed by 1 base and V by 0 bases; bases with no gene match: 2. The germline gives CDR1 SGHVS, CDR2 FNYEAQ. The CDR3 DNA reads TGTGCCAGCAGCTTAGCCAGCGGGAGATCCTACGAGCAGTACTTC. Translated: CASSLASGRSYEQYF.

This chain connects TRBV6-5 to TRBJ2-7; the match to TRBD2 covers 8 bases. The length of the CDR3 is 15 residues. CDR1 is MNHEY, CDR2 SVGAGI, per germline. V lost 5 bases to trimming and J lost 0 bases; unmatched junction nucleotides: 6. The CDR3 reads CASSTGLAPSYEQYF. In DNA form, the CDR3 reads TGTGCCAGCAGTACCGGACTAGCCCCCTCCTACGAGCAGTACTTC.

The rearrangement joins TRBV10-1 to TRBJ2-1; 13 nucleotides align to TRBD2. In germline, CDR1 is WNHNN, CDR2 SYGVQD (reference sequence). CDR3 length: 14 amino acids. V trimming: 4 bases; J trimming: 10 bases; junction bases outside the gene matches: 4. The CDR3, as DNA: TGCGCCAGCAGTGGACTAGCGGGAGGCGGGGAGCAGTTCTTC. This codes for CASSGLAGGGEQFF.

The chain uses TRBV4-1 and TRBJ1-3; possibly TRBD1 for D (5 bases). The CDR3 spans 15 residues. CDR1 and CDR2 from the germline V gene are MGHRA and YSYEKL. The V gene lost 0 bases and the J gene lost 2 bases, with 8 bases spanning the gap. In DNA, the CDR3 is TGCGCCAGCAGCCAAGATGGGGGGGCTGGAAACACCATATATTTT. Its translation: CASSQDGGAGNTIYF.

This chain uses TRBV5-1 with TRBJ1-4, with TRBD1 as a possible D gene (6 bases). The CDR3 is made up of 15 amino acids. V lost 4 bases and J 12 bases, leaving 22 bases between the germline ends. Germline-derived CDR1 and CDR2 are SGHRS and YFSETQ. The CDR3 DNA sequence: TGCGCCAGCAGCGTGGAAACGGGGGCCGGCAATGAACTGTTTTTT. This translates into CASSVETGAGNELFF.

V usage is TRBV19 and J usage is TRBJ1-2; TRBD1 matches at 7 bases. There are 13 residues in the CDR3. Germline loops: CDR1 LNHDA, CDR2 SQIVND (reference sequence). V shed 6 bases and J 7 bases; nucleotides not matched to a gene: 8. CDR3 sequence reads: CASSEAGGAGYTF. The DNA for the CDR3 is TGTGCCAGTAGCGAAGCAGGGGGGGCTGGCTACACCTTC.

The rearrangement links TRBV10-3 to TRBJ1-5; TRBD1 aligns across 8 bases. The CDR3 spans 12 residues. V shed 3 bases, J shed 10 bases, and the junction held 2 bases outside the gene matches. Germline V CDR1 and CDR2: ENHRY, SYGVKD. The CDR3 bases are TGTGCCATCAGTGAAGGGACAGGCCCCCAGCATTTT. Residues: CAISEGTGPQHF.

This sequence joins TRBV7-9 and TRBJ2-2; D might be TRBD1 (6 bases). The CDR3 is 15 residues long. Germline V gene sequence: CDR1 SEHNR, CDR2 FQNEAQ (reference sequence). V was trimmed by 5 bases and J by 5 bases, leaving 15 bases between them. For the CDR3, the DNA is TGTGCCAGCAGCCGTGACAGGCAAGGGACCGGGGAGCTGTTTTTT. It is translated as CASSRDRQGTGELFF.

The chain recombines TRBV6-1 with TRBJ1-4; TRBD1 agrees at 7 bases. This CDR3 has 15 amino acids. Germline CDR1 is MNHNS and CDR2 is SASEGT. V was pared by 3 bases and J by 4 bases, with 5 bases of the junction left unmatched. The CDR3 loop reads CASSDPGGSNEKLFF. CDR3 coding DNA: TGTGCCAGCAGTGACCCAGGGGGTAGTAATGAAAAACTGTTTTTT.

The rearrangement links TRBV7-9 to TRBJ2-2; D remains unclear. The CDR3 consists of 15 residues. Germline CDR1 is SEHNR and CDR2 is FQNEAQ (reference sequence). V was pared by 8 bases and J by 4 bases, with 17 bases between. DNA for the CDR3: TGTGCCAGCTCGACTCCTTACTTGGGCACCGGGGAGCTGTTTTTT. It encodes CASSTPYLGTGELFF.